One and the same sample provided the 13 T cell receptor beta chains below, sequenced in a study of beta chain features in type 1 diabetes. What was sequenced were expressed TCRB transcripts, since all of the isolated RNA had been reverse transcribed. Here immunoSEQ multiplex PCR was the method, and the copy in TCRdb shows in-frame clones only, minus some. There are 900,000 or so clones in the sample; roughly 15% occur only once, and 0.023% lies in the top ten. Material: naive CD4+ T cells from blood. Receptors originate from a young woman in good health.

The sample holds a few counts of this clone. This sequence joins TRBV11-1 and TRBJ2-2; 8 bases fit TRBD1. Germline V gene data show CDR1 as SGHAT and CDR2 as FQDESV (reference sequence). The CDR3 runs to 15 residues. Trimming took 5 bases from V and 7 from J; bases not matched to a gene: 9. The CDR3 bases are TGTGCCAGCAGCATCGGTCAGGGGGCAGTCGGGGAGCTGTTTTTT. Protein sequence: CASSIGQGAVGELFF.

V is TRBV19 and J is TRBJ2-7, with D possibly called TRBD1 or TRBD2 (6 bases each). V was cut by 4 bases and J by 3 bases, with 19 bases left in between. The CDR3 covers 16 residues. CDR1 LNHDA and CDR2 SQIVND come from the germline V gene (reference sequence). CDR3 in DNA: TGTGCCAGTAGTACCAACGCTAGGGGGGTAAACTACGAGCAGTACTTC. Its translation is CASSTNARGVNYEQYF.

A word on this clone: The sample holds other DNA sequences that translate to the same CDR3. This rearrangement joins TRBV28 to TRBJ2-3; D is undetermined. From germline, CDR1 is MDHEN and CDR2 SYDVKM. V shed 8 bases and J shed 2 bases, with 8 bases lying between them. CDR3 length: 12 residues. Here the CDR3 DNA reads TGTGCCAGCGGGCTAAACACAGATACGCAGTATTTT. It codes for CASGLNTDTQYF. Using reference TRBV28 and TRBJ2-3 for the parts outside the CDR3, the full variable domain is DVKVTQSSRYLVKRTGEKVFLECVQDMDHENMFWYRQDPGLGLRLIYFSYDVKMKEKGDIPEGYSVSREKKERFSLILESASTNQTSMYLCASGLNTDTQYFGPGTRLTVL.

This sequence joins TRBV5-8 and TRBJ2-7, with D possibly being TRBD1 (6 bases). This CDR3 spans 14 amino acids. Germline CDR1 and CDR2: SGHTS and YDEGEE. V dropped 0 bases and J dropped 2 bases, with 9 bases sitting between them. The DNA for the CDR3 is TGTGCCAGCAGCTTGGCAGGGGCCCCCTACGAGCAGTACTTC. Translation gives CASSLAGAPYEQYF.

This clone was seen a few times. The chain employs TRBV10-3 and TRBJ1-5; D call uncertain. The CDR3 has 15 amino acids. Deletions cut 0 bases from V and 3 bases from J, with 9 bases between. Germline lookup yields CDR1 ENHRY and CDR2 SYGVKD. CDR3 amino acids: CAISESMYLNQPQHF. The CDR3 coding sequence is TGTGCCATCAGTGAGTCGATGTACCTCAATCAGCCCCAGCATTTT.

The chain's CDR3 is CASSPGQASNYGYTF. DNA of the CDR3: TGTGCCAGCAGTCCTGGACAGGCTTCTAACTATGGCTACACCTTC. The rearrangement uses TRBV2 and TRBJ1-2, with 7 bases identical to TRBD1. The CDR3 has 15 amino acids. J was trimmed by 0 bases and V by 5 bases; bases with no gene match: 6. Germline CDR1 reads SNHLY; CDR2 reads FYNNEI. The full variable domain, completed using reference TRBV2 and TRBJ1-2, is EPEVTQTPSHQVTQMGQEVILRCVPISNHLYFYWYRQILGQKVEFLVSFYNNEISEKSEIFDDQFSVERPDGSNFTLKIRSTKLEDSAMYFCASSPGQASNYGYTFGSGTRLTVV.

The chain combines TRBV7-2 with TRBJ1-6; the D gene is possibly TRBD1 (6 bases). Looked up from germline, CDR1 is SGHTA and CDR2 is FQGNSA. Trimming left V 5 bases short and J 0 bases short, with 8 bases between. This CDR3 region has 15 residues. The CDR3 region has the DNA TGTGCCAGCAGCACAGGGAGCTCCTATAATTCACCCCTCCACTTT. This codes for CASSTGSSYNSPLHF. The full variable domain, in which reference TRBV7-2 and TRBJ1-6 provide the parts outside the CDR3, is GAGVSQSPSNKVTEKGKDVELRCDPISGHTALYWYRQSLGQGLEFLIYFQGNSAPDKSGLPSDRFSAERTGGSVSTLTIQRTQQEDSAVYLCASSTGSSYNSPLHFGNGTRLTVT.

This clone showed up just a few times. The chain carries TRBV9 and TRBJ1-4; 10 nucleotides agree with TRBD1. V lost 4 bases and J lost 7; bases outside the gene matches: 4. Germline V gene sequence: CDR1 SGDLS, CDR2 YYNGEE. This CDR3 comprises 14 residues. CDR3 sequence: CASSLTGGVEKLFF. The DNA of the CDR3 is TGTGCCAGCAGCCTGACAGGGGGCGTTGAAAAACTGTTTTTT.

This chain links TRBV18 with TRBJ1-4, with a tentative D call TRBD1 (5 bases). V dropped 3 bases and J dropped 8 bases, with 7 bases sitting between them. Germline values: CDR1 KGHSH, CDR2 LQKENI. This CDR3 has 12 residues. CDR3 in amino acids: CASSPKGEKLFF. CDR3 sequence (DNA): TGTGCCAGCTCACCGAAGGGGGAAAAACTGTTTTTT.

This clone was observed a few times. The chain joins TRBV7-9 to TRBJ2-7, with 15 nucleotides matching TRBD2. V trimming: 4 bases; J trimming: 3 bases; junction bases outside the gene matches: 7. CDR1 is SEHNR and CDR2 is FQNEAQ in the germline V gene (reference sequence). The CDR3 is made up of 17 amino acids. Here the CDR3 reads CASSSGRGLAGGYEQYF. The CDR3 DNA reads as TGTGCCAGCAGCTCGGGTAGGGGACTAGCGGGAGGCTACGAGCAGTACTTC.

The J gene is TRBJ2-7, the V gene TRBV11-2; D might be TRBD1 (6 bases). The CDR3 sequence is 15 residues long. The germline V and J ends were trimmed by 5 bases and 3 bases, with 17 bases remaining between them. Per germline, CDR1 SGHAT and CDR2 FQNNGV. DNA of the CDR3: TGTGCCAGCAGCCCTGCTGGGGGCAGTTTCTACGAGCAGTACTTC. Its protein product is CASSPAGGSFYEQYF.

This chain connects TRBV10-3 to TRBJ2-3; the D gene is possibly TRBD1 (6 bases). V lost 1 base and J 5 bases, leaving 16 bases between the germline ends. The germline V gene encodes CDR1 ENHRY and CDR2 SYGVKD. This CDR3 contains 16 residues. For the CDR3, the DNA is TGTGCCATCAGTGAGTGGGGGCCCGTCAGCGGAGATACGCAGTATTTT. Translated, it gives CAISEWGPVSGDTQYF.

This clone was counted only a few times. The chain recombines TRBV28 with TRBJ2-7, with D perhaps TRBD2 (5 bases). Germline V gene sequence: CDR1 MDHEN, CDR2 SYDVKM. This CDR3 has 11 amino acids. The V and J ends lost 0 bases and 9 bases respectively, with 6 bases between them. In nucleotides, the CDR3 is TGTGCCAGCAGTTTATGGGCGGGGCAGTACTTC. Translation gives CASSLWAGQYF.